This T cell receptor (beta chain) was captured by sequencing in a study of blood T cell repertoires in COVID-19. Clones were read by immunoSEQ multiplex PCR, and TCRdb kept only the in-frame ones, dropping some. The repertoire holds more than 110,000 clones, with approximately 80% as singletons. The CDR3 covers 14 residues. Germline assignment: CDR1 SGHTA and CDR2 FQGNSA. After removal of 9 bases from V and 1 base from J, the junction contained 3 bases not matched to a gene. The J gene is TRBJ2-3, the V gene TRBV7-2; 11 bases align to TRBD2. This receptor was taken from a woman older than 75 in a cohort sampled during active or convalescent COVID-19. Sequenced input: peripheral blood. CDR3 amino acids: CASVSGGGTDTQYF. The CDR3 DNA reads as TGTGCCAGTGTTAGCGGGGGGGGCACAGATACGCAGTATTTT.